This TCR beta chain was identified during a study of human T cells and chemical hapten exposure (dated by TCRdb to the early 2020s). For context, the study as a whole: For sensitization, 2% DPC in acetone was applied to a roughly 2 cm by roughly 2 cm area of upper inner arm skin. Throughout the roughly 24-week study period, patients were also given weekly therapeutic DPC doses on the scalp. Patch testing was performed on the upper back with Finn chambers containing 0.01% DPC, and the patch tests were scored after 6 days according to International Contact Dermatitis Research Group standards. The mostly female patient cohort included alopecia areata with under or over 50% scalp involvement, alopecia totalis and alopecia universalis. Libraries were pooled for sequencing, and variation in per-sample TCR yields was attributed mainly to small differences in library volumes within the pool. This study followed changes in the peripheral blood TCR repertoire in vivo during primary and secondary sensitization of alopecia patients to the hapten diphenylcyclopropenone (DPC). Blood samples were taken from patients before sensitization (week 0) and at 2, 6 and about 24 weeks after DPC sensitization. For TCR sequencing, blood came from 25 to 35 alopecia patients at anywhere from one to four time points (pre-sensitization, 2, 6 and 24 weeks). Study-wide conclusions, independent of this receptor: Compared with pre-sensitization or healthy control sets, expanded TCRs formed significantly more large CDR3 similarity clusters, which is consistent with antigen-driven responses. No change with DPC sensitization was found in the number of TCRs above 1 in 1000 frequency, and no evidence of global repertoire structure alterations was found. After repeated subsampling, the strength of the expansion versus patch-test correlation and the threshold at which it became significant changed. Alopecia, a presumed autoimmune disease, was present in all patients, so the immune response of the patients might differ from that of healthy individuals. Patch test score correlated positively with the number of PT1 expanded TCRs, reaching significance at thresholds 8, 16 and 32 but not at 4.

The protocol used for the library was RACE. Sequencing instrument: NextSeq 500. Library preparation attached unique molecular identifiers to individual cDNA molecules for quantitative, reproducible TCR counting. For every blood RNA sample, sequencing covered both the TCR alpha and TCR beta chains. The study's own analysis went as follows. A median of about 87,000 TCRs per sample was observed, with a range of about 20,000 to 750,000. The Decombinator software suite was used to annotate V, J and CDR3 in the TCR reads. To make PS versus PT1 abundance plots, every sample was subsampled to the same number of TCRs (28,000). Expanded TCRs were defined as absent before sensitization and observed at least eight times at the 2-week time point. TCRdb took the public reads, trimmed them with fastp at Q25, ran MiXCR for clone calling and kept in-frame beta chains. Rows are combined by CDR3 protein, so each entry shows the most common genes and DNA. Clone size and V and J calls follow TCRdb, not the original study. In all, the sample holds approximately 77,000 distinct CDR3 sequences, and 7.5% to 9.5% of those were seen once. The ten largest clones capture under 2% of the sample.

V was cut back by 1 base and J by 0 bases, leaving a gap of 12 bases between them. CDR1 DFQATT and CDR2 SNEGSKA were looked up in the germline V gene (reference sequence). The CDR3 holds 15 amino acids from the cysteine to the phenylalanine. The sequence is cut down to CDR3 DNA, 45 bases in frame from base 1. This sample's time point label indicates: patch test 1, 2 weeks after DPC sensitization. Reading the label with the study, this specimen's treatment or condition is: therapeutic diphenylcyclopropenone sensitization with weekly scalp DPC. Blood at each patch-test visit was drawn before the patch test was applied. To be eligible, patients had to be aged 18 to 70, diagnosed with alopecia and judged suitable for DPC therapy, while pregnant patients were excluded. Total RNA was extracted from unfractionated whole blood that had been collected in Tempus Blood RNA tubes. This clonotype appeared many times. Its recognized antigen is unknown. No qualities accompany the bases; no much larger clone lies one base away.

Recombination connected TRBV20-1 to TRBJ2-5, with the D segment identity uncertain. Sequenced here: whole blood, sampled in connection with sensitization to the hapten diphenylcyclopropenone (DPC). This receptor was identified in a woman in her twenties or thirties with alopecia areata. Some clones in this sample may be carry-over from other donors' samples. The CDR3 corresponds to CSARVGSPHQETQYF. At the DNA level, the sequence is TGCAGTGCTAGAGTGGGTAGCCCCCACCAAGAGACCCAGTACTTC.